This entry lists 21 T cell receptor beta chains sequenced from one sample in a study of blood T cells in healthy people across ages. Combining a sample-barcoded 5' primer with a J-beta primer mix, a second PCR ran for about 7 to 11 cycles. MiXCR, applied by TCRdb to the 5' RACE reads, yields one record per CDR3 protein. The profile shows about 670,000 distinct CDR3 sequences, approximately 52% of them singletons. Sequenced material: blood. The receptors were gathered from a woman at least 80 years old in good health.

This clonotype was observed a handful of times. This chain uses TRBV15 with TRBJ1-5; 10 bases map to TRBD1. The CDR3 runs 14 residues. J lost 3 bases, V lost 6 bases, and 2 bases had no gene match. Germline lookup yields CDR1 LNHNV and CDR2 YYDKDF (reference sequence). The CDR3 sequence is CATRTGGPNQPQHF. For the CDR3, the DNA is TGTGCCACCAGGACAGGGGGCCCCAATCAGCCCCAGCATTTT. The full variable domain, rest sourced from reference TRBV15 and TRBJ1-5, is DAMVIQNPRYQVTQFGKPVTLSCSQTLNHNVMYWYQQKSSQAPKLLFHYYDKDFNNEADTPDNFQSRRPNTSFCFLDIRSPGLGDTAMYLCATRTGGPNQPQHFGDGTRLSIL.

In regard to this clonotype: A much larger clone lies one base from this, so it may be a read error. The genes are TRBV20-1 and TRBJ1-6; no clear D. The CDR3 contains 15 residues. Germline CDR1 reads DFQATT; CDR2 reads SNEGSKA (reference sequence). CDR3 DNA sequence: TGCAGTGCTAGAGAAGGGAGTAACCGGGATTCACCCCCCCACTTT. Its translation: CSAREGSNRDSPPHF.

This clonotype was recorded many times. The genes are TRBV12-3 or TRBV12-4 and TRBJ2-1; D remains ambiguous. The CDR3 covers 11 residues. The V and J ends lost 6 bases and 10 bases respectively, with 10 bases between them. DNA for the CDR3: TGTGCCAGCAGCTTCTTAGGGGAGCAGTTCTTC. It is translated as CASSFLGEQFF.

The V and J genes are TRBV5-1 and TRBJ2-1, with 11 bases lining up with TRBD1. The CDR3 length is 18 residues. V lost 4 bases and J lost 6; bases outside the gene matches: 15. Germline assignment: CDR1 SGHRS and CDR2 YFSETQ. CDR3 coding DNA: TGCGCCAGCAGCCCAAGGACAGGGGGCCCCCTATCCCTCAATGAGCAGTTCTTC. Translation: CASSPRTGGPLSLNEQFF.

J is TRBJ2-1 and V is TRBV5-1, with 8 bases that match TRBD2. From germline, CDR1 is SGHRS and CDR2 YFSETQ. CDR3 length equals 17 residues. Trimming at V came to 3 bases and at J to 0 bases, leaving 8 bases not matched to a gene. CDR3 DNA: TGCGCCAGCAGCTGGGTATCGGGGGGGTACTCCTACAATGAGCAGTTCTTC. This gives the protein CASSWVSGGYSYNEQFF.

CDR3 sequence reads: CASSFGRNTGELFF. The CDR3 DNA is TGTGCCAGCAGTTTTGGACGGAACACCGGGGAGCTGTTTTTT. The genes are TRBV27 and TRBJ2-2; D unclear. This CDR3 region has 14 residues. V lost 3 bases and J 1 base, leaving 6 bases between the germline ends. The germline gives CDR1 MNHEY, CDR2 SMNVEV (reference sequence).

In its sample, this clonotype was seen many times. The chain carries TRBV7-9 and TRBJ2-6; D unresolved. Germline V lookup: CDR1 SEHNR, CDR2 FQNEAQ (reference sequence). CDR3 length: 13 residues. The V end lost 6 bases, the J end lost 4 bases, and 7 bases lay between the germline ends. CDR3 coding DNA: TGTGCCAGCAGTTTTTCCGGGGCCAACGTCCTGACTTTC. Its protein product is CASSFSGANVLTF.

This clonotype has at least ten counts. The rearrangement joins TRBV12-3 or TRBV12-4 to TRBJ2-1; 10 bases fit TRBD2. The CDR3 runs 12 residues. Unmatched junction bases numbered 0, after V lost 8 bases and J lost 5 bases. CDR3 nucleotides: TGTGCCAGCGGACTAGCGGACAATGAGCAGTTCTTC. It encodes CASGLADNEQFF.

V and J are TRBV6-5 and TRBJ1-1; D is undetermined. The V end lost 5 bases, the J end lost 4 bases, and 5 bases lay between the germline ends. Germline lookup yields CDR1 MNHEY and CDR2 SVGAGI. The CDR3 contains 11 residues. In DNA form, the CDR3 reads TGTGCCAGCAGTGGAACCACTGAAGCTTTCTTT. This encodes CASSGTTEAFF.

A note on this clonotype: A much bigger clone sits one base away, suggesting this may be a read error. V is TRBV12-3 or TRBV12-4 and J is TRBJ2-5; 7 bases fit TRBD2. Germline trimming cut 7 bases from V and 11 bases from J; bases unmatched to any gene: 19. The CDR3 consists of 15 residues. The CDR3: CASIGPGGAYNEQYF. CDR3 bases: TGTGCCAGCATCGGCCCGGGAGGCGCCTACAATGAGCAGTACTTC.

The J gene is TRBJ2-1, the V gene TRBV19; maybe TRBD1 (6 bases). Germline V gives CDR1 LNHDA, CDR2 SQIVND (reference sequence). CDR3 length: 15 amino acids. The germline V and J ends were trimmed by 8 bases and 0 bases, with 14 bases remaining between them. The CDR3 spells CASGKGGTSYNEQFF. DNA for the CDR3: TGTGCCAGTGGGAAAGGGGGTACCTCCTACAATGAGCAGTTCTTC.

The V gene is TRBV3-1, the J gene TRBJ2-4; either TRBD1 or TRBD2 may supply D (6 bases each). Germline CDR1 LGHDT, CDR2 YNNKEL (reference sequence). The CDR3 runs to 15 residues. Between the trimmed V and J ends, which lost 2 bases and 3 bases, there was a span of 11 bases. The CDR3 bases are TGTGCCAGCAGCCAACCTGCGGGACACAAAAACATTCAGTACTTC. Its protein is CASSQPAGHKNIQYF.

There are a few counts of this clonotype. The chain carries TRBV7-9 and TRBJ1-5, with D possibly being TRBD1 (6 bases). From germline, CDR1 is SEHNR and CDR2 FQNEAQ (reference sequence). This CDR3 spans 16 amino acids. Deletions cut 5 bases from V and 9 bases from J, with 23 bases between. CDR3 residues: CASSQDSPTGHSPQHF. The CDR3, as DNA: TGTGCCAGCAGCCAAGATAGCCCGACAGGACATTCGCCCCAGCATTTT.

The chain is built from TRBV6-2 or TRBV6-3 and TRBJ2-2; tentative D call: TRBD2 (7 bases). The CDR3 covers 16 residues. The germline V gene has CDR1 MNHEY and CDR2 SVGEGT. V lost 6 bases to trimming and J lost 4 bases, with 18 bases between them. The CDR3 protein is CASSYGGREFTGELFF. CDR3 nucleotide sequence: TGTGCCAGCAGCTACGGGGGGCGGGAGTTCACCGGGGAGCTGTTTTTT.

The rearrangement links TRBV10-3 to TRBJ2-3; 10 bases are a match to TRBD1. V gave up 6 bases and J gave up 1 base; unmatched junction bases: 4. Germline values: CDR1 ENHRY, CDR2 SYGVKD. The CDR3 spans 15 residues. The CDR3 sequence is CAIRKTGGRTDTQYF. CDR3 sequence (DNA): TGTGCCATCAGAAAGACAGGGGGCCGCACAGATACGCAGTATTTT.

The CDR3 loop is CASSETDRTNYEQYF. The DNA of the CDR3 is TGCGCCAGCAGTGAGACGGACAGGACCAACTACGAGCAGTACTTC. The chain has TRBV10-2 and TRBJ2-7; 7 nucleotides line up with TRBD1. The CDR3 runs 15 residues. Trimming cost V 2 bases and J 3 bases; bases outside gene matches: 7. Germline CDR1 reads WSHSY; CDR2 reads SAAADI.

This clonotype was found a few times. The chain employs TRBV2 and TRBJ2-5, with D unclear. Trimming shortened V by 4 bases and J by 5 bases, and 5 bases separated the two germline ends. CDR3 length: 11 amino acids. CDR1 and CDR2 (germline): SNHLY, FYNNEI. DNA of the CDR3: TGTGCCAGCAGTGTCATGGAGACCCAGTACTTC. Amino acids: CASSVMETQYF.

As concerns this clonotype: A much larger clone lies one base from this, so it may be a read error. The chain uses TRBV12-3 or TRBV12-4 and TRBJ2-1; 12 nucleotides align to TRBD2. The J call could be wrong; TRBJ2-7 is a better fit for the DNA end. CDR3 size: 16 residues. CDR3 amino acids: CASSRSSGGAYNEQYF. The DNA for the CDR3 is TGTGCCAGCAGTAGATCTAGCGGGGGGGCTTACAATGAGCAGTACTTC.

The chain joins TRBV29-1 to TRBJ2-1; TRBD2 agrees at 8 bases. There are 14 residues in the CDR3. CDR1 and CDR2 from the germline V gene are SQVTM and ANQGSEA. V was clipped by 2 bases and J by 0 bases; unmatched bases: 0. CDR3 bases: TGCAGCGTTGAAAGCGGGAGCTCCTACAATGAGCAGTTCTTC. The encoded protein is CSVESGSSYNEQFF.

The J gene is TRBJ2-2, the V gene TRBV9; D is unresolved. Germline V gene lookup returns CDR1 SGDLS and CDR2 YYNGEE. CDR3 length equals 14 residues. V was shortened by 0 bases and J by 0 bases, with 3 bases between the two germline ends. The DNA for the CDR3 is TGTGCCAGCAGCGTAGTCACGAACACCGGGGAGCTGTTTTTT. It yields the protein CASSVVTNTGELFF.

The J gene is TRBJ2-5, the V gene TRBV20-1, with 12 bases identical to TRBD2. V trimming: 3 bases; J trimming: 1 base; junction bases outside the gene matches: 12. Germline V gives CDR1 DFQATT, CDR2 SNEGSKA (reference sequence). The length of the CDR3 is 18 residues. CDR3 region: CSARALAGGPTAQETQYF. In DNA, the CDR3 is TGCAGTGCTAGGGCACTAGCGGGGGGCCCTACCGCCCAAGAGACCCAGTACTTC.